The rows below give T cell receptor beta chains drawn from one sample of a study of blood T cell repertoires in COVID-19. Method: immunoSEQ multiplex PCR; TCRdb's copy keeps in-frame clones and lacks some. The table lists about 280,000 clones, approximately 88% of them singletons. Sequenced material: PBMCs or T cells enriched from blood (not recorded which). Every receptor here comes from a woman aged 40 to 55 who had recovered from COVID-19. The CDR3 runs from the conserved cysteine through the conserved F or W. A D gene is named only where the DNA matches it firmly. The size entry is marked missing in some rows and otherwise reads once, few, many or a size class.

size	D	J	V	DNA	CDR3
-	-	TRBJ2-3	TRBV7-2	TGTGCCAGCAGCTTCAAGAGATTGGATACGCAGTATTTT	CASSFKRLDTQYF
-	TRBD1	TRBJ1-1	TRBV7-2	TGTGCCAGCAGCCCCCCGGGACAGCTCATGAACACTGAAGCTTTCTTT	CASSPPGQLMNTEAFF
-	-	TRBJ2-2	TRBV27	TGTGCCAGCAGTGCCCACAGGGTAGAGCTGTTTTTT	CASSAHRVELFF
-	TRBD1	TRBJ2-7	TRBV5-6	TGTGCCAGCAGCACCGGGACAGGGGTCCTTACGTACGAGCAGTACTTC	CASSTGTGVLTYEQYF
-	-	TRBJ1-5	TRBV12-3/TRBV12-4	TGTGCCAGCAGTTTCGGTTTCAATCAGCCCCAGCATTTT	CASSFGFNQPQHF
-	-	TRBJ1-6	TRBV18	TGTGCCAGCGCAGTGACAGAAAATAATTCACCCCTCCACTTT	CASAVTENNSPLHF
-	-	TRBJ1-5	TRBV27	TGTGCCAGCAGTCCTTACAATCAGCCCCAGCATTTT	CASSPYNQPQHF
once	-	TRBJ2-3	TRBV9	TGTGCCAGCAGCGGTCAGGAGGCGGATACGCAGTATTTT	CASSGQEADTQYF
-	-	TRBJ2-7	TRBV3-1/TRBV3-2	TGTGCCAGCAGCTCGCGCCACGAGCAGTACTTC	CASSSRHEQYF
-	-	TRBJ2-7	TRBV6-2/TRBV6-3	TGTGCCAGCAGTCAGGACGGGAGCTCCTACGAGCAGTACTTC	CASSQDGSSYEQYF
-	-	TRBJ2-7	TRBV11-2	TGTGCCAGCAGCTCCTCTTCTCGTACGAGCTCCTACGAGCAGTACTTC	CASSSSSRTSSYEQYF
-	TRBD1	TRBJ2-7	TRBV28	TGTGCCAGCAGTTACGAGACAGGGGATAGGGCCTACGAGCAGTACTTC	CASSYETGDRAYEQYF
once	-	TRBJ1-5	TRBV6-5	TGTGCCAGCAGCGGCAGGGTAAAGGGTCAGCCCCAGCATTTT	CASSGRVKGQPQHF
-	-	TRBJ2-7	TRBV6-2/TRBV6-3	TGTGCCAGCAGCTATGCCTACGAGCAGTACTTC	CASSYAYEQYF
many	TRBD2	TRBJ2-3	TRBV5-1	TGCGCCAGCAGCTTGAGGCTAGCGGGAGAATCAGATACGCAGTATTTT	CASSLRLAGESDTQYF
-	-	TRBJ2-1	TRBV2	TGTGCCAGCAGTGAAAAGCAAGGACACTTAACAAAGCAGTTCTTC	CASSEKQGHLTKQFF
-	-	TRBJ2-2	TRBV9	TGTGCCAGCAGCTCAAAGACTACCCCAAACACCGGGGAGCTGTTTTTT	CASSSKTTPNTGELFF
-	-	TRBJ1-2	TRBV15	TGTGCCACCAGGCGAGAGGCCCTTGCCTATGGCTACACCTTC	CATRREALAYGYTF
-	-	TRBJ2-5	TRBV20-1	TGCAGTGCTGCGCGGTCAGAGACCCAGTACTTC	CSAARSETQYF
-	TRBD1	TRBJ2-5	TRBV5-6	TGTGCCAGCAGCCTGGACAGGGGGATAGAGACCCAGTACTTC	CASSLDRGIETQYF
few	-	TRBJ2-7	TRBV5-1	TGCGCCAGCAAGGTTCGAGGGGACACCTCCCTAAAGGACTACGAGCAGTACTTC	CASKVRGDTSLKDYEQYF
-	TRBD1	TRBJ1-1	TRBV2	TGTGCCAGCAGTCTGCAAGGACAGGCAACGAGCACTGAAGCTTTCTTT	CASSLQGQATSTEAFF
-	-	TRBJ2-7	TRBV5-4	TGTGCCAGCAGCGCCCGGGACTTTTCAGACGAGCAGTACTTC	CASSARDFSDEQYF
-	TRBD1	TRBJ1-6	TRBV14	TGTGCCAGCAGCCCCGGACAGGGAACGAATTCACCCCTCCACTTT	CASSPGQGTNSPLHF
-	-	TRBJ1-4	TRBV30	TGTGCCTGGAGTGGAGGGCTTATTGAAAAACTGTTTTTT	CAWSGGLIEKLFF
-	-	TRBJ1-2	TRBV19	TGTGCCAGTAGTATCGGTGACAGACTCTATGGCTACACCTTC	CASSIGDRLYGYTF
once	-	TRBJ1-6	TRBV2	TGTGCCAGCACTAACAGGGTATCCTATAATTCACCCCTCCACTTT	CASTNRVSYNSPLHF
-	-	TRBJ2-3	TRBV9	TGTGCCAGCACTCCAGACCTAGCGAGTGCGGATACGCAGTATTTT	CASTPDLASADTQYF
-	TRBD1	TRBJ1-5	TRBV28	TGTGCCAGCAGCCTACAGGGGAGGCGCAATCAGCCCCAGCATTTT	CASSLQGRRNQPQHF
-	TRBD2	TRBJ2-1	TRBV20-1	TGCAGTGCTAGTCCCCTCCGCGGGAGACACAATGAGCAGTTCTTC	CSASPLRGRHNEQFF
-	-	TRBJ2-7	TRBV21-1	TGTGCCAGCAGCATCTCCGGAGGGGCGAGCCGATACGAGCAGTACTTC	CASSISGGASRYEQYF
-	TRBD1	TRBJ1-2	TRBV18	TGTGCCAGCTCTTCCGGGACAGGGGATGGCTACACCTTC	CASSSGTGDGYTF
-	-	TRBJ1-3	TRBV28	TGTGCCAGCAGTTTTTCAGGGGACACAGGAAACACCATATATTTT	CASSFSGDTGNTIYF
-	TRBD2	TRBJ2-1	TRBV7-9	TGTGCCAGCAGCTTAGCGCGCGGGAGGGACAATGAGCAGTTCTTC	CASSLARGRDNEQFF
once	TRBD1	TRBJ1-6	TRBV11-2	TGTGCCAGCAGCCTCGGTAACAGGGGCTATAATTCACCCCTCCACTTT	CASSLGNRGYNSPLHF
-	-	TRBJ2-5	TRBV7-8	TGTGCCAGCAGCGGGGACTCTAAGGAGACCCAGTACTTC	CASSGDSKETQYF
-	TRBD2	TRBJ2-1	TRBV7-2	TGTGCCAGCACCACCAGCGGGGGGAAGAACAATGAGCAGTTCTTC	CASTTSGGKNNEQFF
-	TRBD1	TRBJ1-2	TRBV5-8	TGTGCCAGCAGCTTGCATGACAGGGCGTTTTACAGCACCTTC	CASSLHDRAFYSTF
-	-	TRBJ1-1	TRBV7-9	TGTGCCAGCAGCAGGGAAGCCGATGAAGCTTTCTTT	CASSREADEAFF
-	TRBD1	TRBJ1-5	TRBV24-1	TGTGCCACACATTCGGGACAGGGTACCAATCAGCCCCAGCATTTT	CATHSGQGTNQPQHF
-	TRBD2	TRBJ2-5	TRBV5-4	TGTGCCAGCAGCCCGGGGGGGCTCGGAAAGACCCAGTACTTC	CASSPGGLGKTQYF
-	TRBD2	TRBJ2-1	TRBV7-9	TGTGCCAGCAGCTTAGGCGGGGGCTACAATGAGCAGTTCTTC	CASSLGGGYNEQFF
-	TRBD2	TRBJ2-2	TRBV7-7	TGTGCTAGCAGCTTAATAGCGGGAGGCCTCGGGGAGCTGTTTTTT	CASSLIAGGLGELFF
-	-	TRBJ1-1	TRBV10-3	TGTGCCATCAGTGAGTCTGGCAGGGCGAACACTGAAGCTTTCTTT	CAISESGRANTEAFF
-	-	TRBJ1-5	TRBV27	TGTGCCAGCAGTACACAGGGTCGTCAGCCCCAGCATTTT	CASSTQGRQPQHF
-	TRBD2	TRBJ2-1	TRBV7-9	TGTGCCAGCAGCTTAGCCGGGACTAGAGGTAATGATGAGCAGTTCTTC	CASSLAGTRGNDEQFF
-	-	TRBJ2-3	TRBV29-1	TGCAGCGTTGGGGGCTCGGGCACAGATACGCAGTATTTT	CSVGGSGTDTQYF
-	TRBD1	TRBJ1-2	TRBV24-1	TGTGCCACCAGTGATAGCTTCAACAGGGGGCCCGCCTATGGCTACACCTTC	CATSDSFNRGPAYGYTF
-	-	TRBJ2-3	TRBV5-1	TGCGCCAGCAGTGACCGACTAACAGATACGCAGTATTTT	CASSDRLTDTQYF
-	-	TRBJ2-1	TRBV7-7	TGTGCTAGCAGCTCCGCCGGGGATGAGCAGTTCTTC	CASSSAGDEQFF